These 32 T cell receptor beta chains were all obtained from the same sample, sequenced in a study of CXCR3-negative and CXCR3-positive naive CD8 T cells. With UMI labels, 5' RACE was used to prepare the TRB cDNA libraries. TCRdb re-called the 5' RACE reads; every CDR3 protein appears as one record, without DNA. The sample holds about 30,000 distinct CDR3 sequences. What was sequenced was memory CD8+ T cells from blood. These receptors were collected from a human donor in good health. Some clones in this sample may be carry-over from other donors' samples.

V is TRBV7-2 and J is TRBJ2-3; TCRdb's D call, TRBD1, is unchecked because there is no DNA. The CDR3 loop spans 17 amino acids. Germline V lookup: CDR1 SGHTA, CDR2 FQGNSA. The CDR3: CASSLIRPTGPTDTQYF.

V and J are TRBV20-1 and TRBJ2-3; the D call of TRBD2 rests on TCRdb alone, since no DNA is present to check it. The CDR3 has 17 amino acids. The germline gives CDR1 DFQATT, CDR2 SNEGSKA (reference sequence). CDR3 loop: CSARASTTSGGLDTQYF.

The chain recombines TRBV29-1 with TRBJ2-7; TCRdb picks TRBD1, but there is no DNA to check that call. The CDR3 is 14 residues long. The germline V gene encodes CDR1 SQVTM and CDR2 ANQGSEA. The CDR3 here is CSVNYRGSSYEQYF.

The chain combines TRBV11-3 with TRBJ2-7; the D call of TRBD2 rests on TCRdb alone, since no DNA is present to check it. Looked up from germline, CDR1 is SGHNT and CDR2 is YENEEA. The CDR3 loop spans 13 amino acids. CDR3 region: CASSFAGSYEQYF. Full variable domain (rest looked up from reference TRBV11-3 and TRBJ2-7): EAGVVQSPRYKIIEKKQPVAFWCNPISGHNTLYWYLQNLGQGPELLIRYENEEAVDDSQLPKDRFSAERLKGVDSTLKIQPAELGDSAVYLCASSFAGSYEQYFGPGTRLTVT.

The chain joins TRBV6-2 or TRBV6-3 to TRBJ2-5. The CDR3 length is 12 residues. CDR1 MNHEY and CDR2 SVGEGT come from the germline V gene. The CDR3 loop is CASTNNQETQYF.

CDR3 in amino acids: CASSFAGTYNEQFF. The genes are TRBV12-3 or TRBV12-4 and TRBJ2-1. The length of the CDR3 is 14 residues.

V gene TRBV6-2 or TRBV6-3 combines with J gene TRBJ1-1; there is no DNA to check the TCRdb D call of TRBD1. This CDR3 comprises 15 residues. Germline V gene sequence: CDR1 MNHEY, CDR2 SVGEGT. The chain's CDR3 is CATLNRGQGNTEAFF.

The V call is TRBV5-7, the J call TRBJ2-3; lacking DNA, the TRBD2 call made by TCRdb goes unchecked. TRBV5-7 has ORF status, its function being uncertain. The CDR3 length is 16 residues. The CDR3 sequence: CASSLELAGRSWEQYF.

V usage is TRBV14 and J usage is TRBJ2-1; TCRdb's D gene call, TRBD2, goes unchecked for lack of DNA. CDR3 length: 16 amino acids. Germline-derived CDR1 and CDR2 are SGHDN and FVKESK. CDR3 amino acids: CASSQVGLALYNEQFF.

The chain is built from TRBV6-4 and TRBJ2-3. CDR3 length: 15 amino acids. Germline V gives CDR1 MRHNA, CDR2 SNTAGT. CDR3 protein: CASSENPTSTDTQYF.

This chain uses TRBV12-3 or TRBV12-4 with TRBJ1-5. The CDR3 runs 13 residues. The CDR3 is CASSRLGNQPQHF.

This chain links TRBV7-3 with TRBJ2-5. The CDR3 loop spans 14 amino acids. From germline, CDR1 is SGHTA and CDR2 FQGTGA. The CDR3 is CASSSTGFQETQYF.

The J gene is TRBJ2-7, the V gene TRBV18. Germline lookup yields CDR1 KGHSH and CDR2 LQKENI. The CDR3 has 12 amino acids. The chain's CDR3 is CASSTEAYEQYF.

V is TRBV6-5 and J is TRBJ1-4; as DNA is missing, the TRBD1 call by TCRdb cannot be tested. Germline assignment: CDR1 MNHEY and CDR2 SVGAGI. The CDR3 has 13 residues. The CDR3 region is CASSYSTGGKLFF.

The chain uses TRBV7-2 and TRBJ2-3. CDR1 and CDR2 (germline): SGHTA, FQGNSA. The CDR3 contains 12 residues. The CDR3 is CACSFRLYTQYF. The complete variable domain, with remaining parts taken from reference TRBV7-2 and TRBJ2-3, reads GAGVSQSPSNKVTEKGKDVELRCDPISGHTALYWYRQSLGQGLEFLIYFQGNSAPDKSGLPSDRFSAERTGGSVSTLTIQRTQQEDSAVYLCACSFRLYTQYFGPGTRLTVL.

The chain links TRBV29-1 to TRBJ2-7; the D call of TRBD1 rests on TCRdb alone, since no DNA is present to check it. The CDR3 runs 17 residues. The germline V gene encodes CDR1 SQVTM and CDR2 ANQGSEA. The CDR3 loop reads CSVEADGDRGESYEQYF.

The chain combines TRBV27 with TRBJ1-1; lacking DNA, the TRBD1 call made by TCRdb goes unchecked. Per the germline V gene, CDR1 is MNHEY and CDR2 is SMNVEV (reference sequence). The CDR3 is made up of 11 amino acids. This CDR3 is CASIVGPEAFF.

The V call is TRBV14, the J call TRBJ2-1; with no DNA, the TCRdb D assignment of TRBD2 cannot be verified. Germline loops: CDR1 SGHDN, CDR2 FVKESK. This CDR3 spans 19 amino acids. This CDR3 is CASSRSYVRGASGYNEQFF.

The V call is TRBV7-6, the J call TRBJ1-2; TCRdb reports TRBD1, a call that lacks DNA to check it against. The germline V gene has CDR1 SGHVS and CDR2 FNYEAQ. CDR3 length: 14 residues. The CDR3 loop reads CASAPVGRNYGYTF.

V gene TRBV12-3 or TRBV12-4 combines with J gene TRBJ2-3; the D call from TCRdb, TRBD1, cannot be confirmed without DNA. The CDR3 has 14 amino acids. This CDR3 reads CASSLWGLTDTQYF.

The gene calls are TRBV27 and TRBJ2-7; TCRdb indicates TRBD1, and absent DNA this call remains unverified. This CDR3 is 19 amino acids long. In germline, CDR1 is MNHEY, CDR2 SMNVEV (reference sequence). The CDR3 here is CASRLTGQGAIGGSYEQYF.

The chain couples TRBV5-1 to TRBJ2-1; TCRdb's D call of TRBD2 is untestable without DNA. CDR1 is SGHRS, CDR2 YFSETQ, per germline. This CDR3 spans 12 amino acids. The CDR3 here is CASSLVDNEQFF.

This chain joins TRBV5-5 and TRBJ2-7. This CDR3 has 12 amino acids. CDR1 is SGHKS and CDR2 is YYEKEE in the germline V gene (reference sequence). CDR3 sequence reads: CASSLSVHEQYF.

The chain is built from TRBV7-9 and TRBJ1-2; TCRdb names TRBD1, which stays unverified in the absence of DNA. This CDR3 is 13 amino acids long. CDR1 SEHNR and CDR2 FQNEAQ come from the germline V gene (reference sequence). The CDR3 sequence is CASGTGAGDGYTF.

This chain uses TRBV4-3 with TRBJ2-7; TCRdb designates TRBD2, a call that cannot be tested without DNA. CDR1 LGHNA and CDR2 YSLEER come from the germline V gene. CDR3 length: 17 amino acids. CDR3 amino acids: CASSQEASSGANYEQYF.

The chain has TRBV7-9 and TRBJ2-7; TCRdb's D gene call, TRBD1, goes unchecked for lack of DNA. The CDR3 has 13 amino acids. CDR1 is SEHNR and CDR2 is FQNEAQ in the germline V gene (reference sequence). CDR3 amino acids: CASSWGSTYEQYF.

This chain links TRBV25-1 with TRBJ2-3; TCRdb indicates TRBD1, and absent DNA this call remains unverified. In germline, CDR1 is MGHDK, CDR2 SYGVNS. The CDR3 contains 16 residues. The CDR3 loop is CASSEDGAGGTDTQYF.

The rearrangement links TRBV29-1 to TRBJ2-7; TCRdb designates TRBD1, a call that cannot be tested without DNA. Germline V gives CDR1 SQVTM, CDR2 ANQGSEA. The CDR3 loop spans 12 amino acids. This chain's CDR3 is CSVLGDNYEQYF.

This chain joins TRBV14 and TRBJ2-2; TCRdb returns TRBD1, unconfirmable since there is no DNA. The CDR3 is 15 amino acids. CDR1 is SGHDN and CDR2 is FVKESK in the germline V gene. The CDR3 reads CASSQGTVNTGELFF.

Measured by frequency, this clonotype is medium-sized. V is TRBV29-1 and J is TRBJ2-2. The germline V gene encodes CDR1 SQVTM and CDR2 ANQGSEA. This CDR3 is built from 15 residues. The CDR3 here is CSVESSRANTGELFF.

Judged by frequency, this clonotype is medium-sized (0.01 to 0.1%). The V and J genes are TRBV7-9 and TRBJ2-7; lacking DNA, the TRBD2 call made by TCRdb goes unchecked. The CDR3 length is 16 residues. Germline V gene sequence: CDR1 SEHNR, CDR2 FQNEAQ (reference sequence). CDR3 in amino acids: CASSAPTSGDLREQYF.

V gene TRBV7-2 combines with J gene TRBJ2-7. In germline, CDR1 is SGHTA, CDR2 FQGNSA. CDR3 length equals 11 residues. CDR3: CASSFSHEQYF.